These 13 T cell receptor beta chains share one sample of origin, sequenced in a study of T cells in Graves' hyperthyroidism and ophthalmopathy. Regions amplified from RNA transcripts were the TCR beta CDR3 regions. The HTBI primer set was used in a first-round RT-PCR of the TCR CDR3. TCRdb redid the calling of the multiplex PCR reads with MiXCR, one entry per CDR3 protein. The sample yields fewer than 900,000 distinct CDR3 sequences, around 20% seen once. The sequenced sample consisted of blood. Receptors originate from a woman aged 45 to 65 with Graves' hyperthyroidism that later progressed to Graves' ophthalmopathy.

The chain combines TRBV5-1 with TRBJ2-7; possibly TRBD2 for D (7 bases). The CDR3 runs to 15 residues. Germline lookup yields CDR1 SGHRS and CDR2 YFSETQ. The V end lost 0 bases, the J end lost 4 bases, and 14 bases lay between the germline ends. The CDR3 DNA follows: TGCGCCAGCAGCTTGGAGGGGGGGAAAGGGTACGAGCAGTACTTC. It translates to CASSLEGGKGYEQYF.

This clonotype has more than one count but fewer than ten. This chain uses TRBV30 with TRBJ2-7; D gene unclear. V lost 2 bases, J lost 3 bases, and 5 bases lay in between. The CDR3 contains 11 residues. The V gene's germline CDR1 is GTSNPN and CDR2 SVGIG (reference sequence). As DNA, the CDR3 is TGTGCCTGGAGTAGGCTCTACGAGCAGTACTTC. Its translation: CAWSRLYEQYF.

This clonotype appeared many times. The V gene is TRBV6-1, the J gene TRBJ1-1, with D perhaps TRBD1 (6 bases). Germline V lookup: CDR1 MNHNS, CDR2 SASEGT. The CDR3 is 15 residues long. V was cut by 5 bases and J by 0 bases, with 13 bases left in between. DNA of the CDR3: TGTGCCAGCAGTTCCCTGGACAGATTGAACACTGAAGCTTTCTTT. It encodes CASSSLDRLNTEAFF.

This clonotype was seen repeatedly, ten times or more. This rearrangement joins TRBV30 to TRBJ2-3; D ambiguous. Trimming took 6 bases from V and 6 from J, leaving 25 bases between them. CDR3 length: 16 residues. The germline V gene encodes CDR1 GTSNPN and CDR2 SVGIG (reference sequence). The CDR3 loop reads CACSRAVHPARDTQYF. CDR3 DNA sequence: TGTGCCTGCAGCCGAGCAGTACACCCCGCTCGGGATACGCAGTATTTT.

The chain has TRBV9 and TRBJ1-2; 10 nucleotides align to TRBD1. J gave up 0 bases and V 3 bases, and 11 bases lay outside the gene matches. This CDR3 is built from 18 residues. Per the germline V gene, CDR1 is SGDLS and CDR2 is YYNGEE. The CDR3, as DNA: TGTGCCAGCAGCGCCGGACAGGGGGTTTATCTGGCTAACTATGGCTACACCTTC. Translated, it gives CASSAGQGVYLANYGYTF.

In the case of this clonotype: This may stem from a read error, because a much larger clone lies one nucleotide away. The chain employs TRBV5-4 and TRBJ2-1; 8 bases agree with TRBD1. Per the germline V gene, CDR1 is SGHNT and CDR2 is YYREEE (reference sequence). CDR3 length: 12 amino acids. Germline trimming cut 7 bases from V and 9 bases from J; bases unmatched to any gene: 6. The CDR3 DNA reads TGTGCCAGCGGCAGAGACAGGGGTGAGCAGTTCTTC. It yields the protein CASGRDRGEQFF.

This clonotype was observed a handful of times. CDR3 coding DNA: TGCGCCAGCAACCCGGGACTCCGAGGGGACACCGGGGAGCTGTTTTTT. This codes for CASNPGLRGDTGELFF. The rearrangement uses TRBV4-1 and TRBJ2-2, with D possibly TRBD2 on 6 matching bases. V was clipped by 7 bases and J by 3 bases, with 18 bases between them. Looked up from germline, CDR1 is MGHRA and CDR2 is YSYEKL. The CDR3 sequence is 16 residues long.

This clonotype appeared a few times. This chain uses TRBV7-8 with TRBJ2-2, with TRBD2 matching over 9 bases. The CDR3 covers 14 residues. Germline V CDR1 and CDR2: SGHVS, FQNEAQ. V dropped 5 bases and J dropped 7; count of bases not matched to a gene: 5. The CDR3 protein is CASSVGTSNGELFF. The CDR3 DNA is TGTGCCAGCAGCGTCGGGACTAGCAACGGGGAGCTGTTTTTT.

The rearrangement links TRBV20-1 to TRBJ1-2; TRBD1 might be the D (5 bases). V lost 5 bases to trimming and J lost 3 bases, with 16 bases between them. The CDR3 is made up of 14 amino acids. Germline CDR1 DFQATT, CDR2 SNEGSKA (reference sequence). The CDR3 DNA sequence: TGCAGTGCTCGACCCTCGGCGGGGGACTATGGCTACACCTTC. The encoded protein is CSARPSAGDYGYTF.

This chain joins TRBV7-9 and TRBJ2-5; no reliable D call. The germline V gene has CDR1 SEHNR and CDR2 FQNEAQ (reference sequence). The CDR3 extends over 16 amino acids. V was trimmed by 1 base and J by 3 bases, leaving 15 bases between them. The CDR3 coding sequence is TGTGCCAGCAGCTTAGGCGTTTCTCCGTACGAAGAGACCCAGTACTTC. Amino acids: CASSLGVSPYEETQYF.

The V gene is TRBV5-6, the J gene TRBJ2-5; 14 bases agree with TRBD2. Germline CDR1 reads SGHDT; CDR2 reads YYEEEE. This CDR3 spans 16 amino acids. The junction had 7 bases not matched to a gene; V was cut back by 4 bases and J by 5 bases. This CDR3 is CASSPRTSGGPETQYF. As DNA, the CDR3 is TGTGCCAGCAGCCCAAGGACTAGCGGGGGGCCGGAGACCCAGTACTTC.

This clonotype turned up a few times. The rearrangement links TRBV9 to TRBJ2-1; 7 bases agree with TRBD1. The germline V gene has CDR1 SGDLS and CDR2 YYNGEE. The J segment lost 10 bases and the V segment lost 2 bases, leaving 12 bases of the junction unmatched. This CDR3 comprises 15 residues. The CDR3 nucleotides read TGTGCCAGCAGCGTCCAAACAACAGGGGTTAGGGAGCAGTTCTTC. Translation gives CASSVQTTGVREQFF. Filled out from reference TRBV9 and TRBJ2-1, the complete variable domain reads DSGVTQTPKHLITATGQRVTLRCSPRSGDLSVYWYQQSLDQGLQFLIQYYNGEERAKGNILERFSAQQFPDLHSELNLSSLELGDSALYFCASSVQTTGVREQFFGPGTRLTVL.

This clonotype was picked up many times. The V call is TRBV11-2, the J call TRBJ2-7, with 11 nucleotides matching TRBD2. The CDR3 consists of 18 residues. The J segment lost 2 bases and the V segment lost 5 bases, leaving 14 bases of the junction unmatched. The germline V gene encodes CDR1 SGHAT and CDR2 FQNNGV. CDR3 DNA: TGTGCCAGCAGCCCCAACCCTCCGGGACTAGCGGCGACCTACGAGCAGTACTTC. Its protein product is CASSPNPPGLAATYEQYF.